These 20 T cell receptor beta chains were sequenced from one sample in a study of monozygotic twins with inflammatory bowel disease. TCRdb reprocessed the 5' RACE reads, with one entry per CDR3 protein and no DNA. This sample contains about 380,000 distinct CDR3 sequences. Sample: blood. These receptors were taken from a human donor with ulcerative colitis or Crohn's disease, or a healthy co-twin of an affected twin (not recorded which).

The chain is built from TRBV7-2 and TRBJ2-2; no DNA is available, so the TRBD2 call from TCRdb remains unchecked. This CDR3 has 17 amino acids. CDR1 and CDR2 from the germline V gene are SGHTA and FQGNSA. CDR3 loop: CASSRGGAGGNTGELFF.

The gene calls are TRBV20-1 and TRBJ1-1. CDR1 is DFQATT, CDR2 SNEGSKA, per germline (reference sequence). CDR3 length: 12 amino acids. Here the CDR3 reads CSAREGSNEAFF.

The rearrangement uses TRBV4-1 and TRBJ1-1. Germline V lookup: CDR1 MGHRA, CDR2 YSYEKL. The CDR3 spans 14 residues. CDR3 sequence: CATRGPLRDTEAFF.

The V call is TRBV12-3 or TRBV12-4, the J call TRBJ2-3; TCRdb indicates TRBD1, and absent DNA this call remains unverified. The CDR3 extends over 14 amino acids. CDR3 in amino acids: CASRTGGFTDTQYF.

The chain joins TRBV11-2 to TRBJ2-5; TCRdb designates TRBD2, a call that cannot be tested without DNA. The CDR3 sequence is 15 residues long. The V gene's germline CDR1 is SGHAT and CDR2 FQNNGV. CDR3 residues: CASSPERGLQETQYF.

The CDR3 region is CASSSTKRPHF. The J gene is TRBJ2-7, the V gene TRBV28. The CDR3 runs 11 residues. The germline gives CDR1 MDHEN, CDR2 SYDVKM.

The V gene is TRBV7-2, the J gene TRBJ1-3; there is no DNA to check the TCRdb D call of TRBD1. The CDR3 loop spans 17 amino acids. The germline gives CDR1 SGHTA, CDR2 FQGNSA. The CDR3 sequence is CASSLGSMGGSGNTIYF. Using reference TRBV7-2 and TRBJ1-3 for the parts outside the CDR3, the full variable domain is GAGVSQSPSNKVTEKGKDVELRCDPISGHTALYWYRQSLGQGLEFLIYFQGNSAPDKSGLPSDRFSAERTGGSVSTLTIQRTQQEDSAVYLCASSLGSMGGSGNTIYFGEGSWLTVV.

This rearrangement joins TRBV24-1 to TRBJ2-3; TCRdb indicates TRBD1, and absent DNA this call remains unverified. The CDR3 runs 16 residues. Germline V CDR1 and CDR2: KGHDR, SFDVKD. The CDR3 loop is CATSESGAGRKDTQYF.

The chain couples TRBV4-3 to TRBJ2-5; TCRdb's assignment of TRBD2 cannot be checked, as there is no DNA. There are 16 residues in the CDR3. Germline V gene data show CDR1 as LGHNA and CDR2 as YSLEER. The CDR3 loop reads CASSQGIAGGQETQYF.

CDR3 sequence: CASSLVDGRNTIYF. This chain connects TRBV7-9 to TRBJ1-3; TCRdb designates TRBD1, a call that cannot be tested without DNA. Germline V gives CDR1 SEHNR, CDR2 FQNEAQ (reference sequence). The CDR3 sequence is 14 residues long.

The V gene is TRBV28, the J gene TRBJ2-5; TCRdb gives TRBD1 as the D gene, but with no DNA this cannot be confirmed. Germline lookup yields CDR1 MDHEN and CDR2 SYDVKM. The CDR3 runs 12 residues. The chain's CDR3 is CASGGTQETQYF.

The chain joins TRBV19 to TRBJ1-1. The CDR3 runs to 13 residues. Looked up from germline, CDR1 is LNHDA and CDR2 is SQIVND (reference sequence). The CDR3 sequence: CASRDTSNTEAFF.

This chain joins TRBV20-1 and TRBJ2-7; lacking DNA, the TRBD2 call made by TCRdb goes unchecked. The CDR3 is made up of 15 amino acids. Germline V gene lookup returns CDR1 DFQATT and CDR2 SNEGSKA (reference sequence). The CDR3 sequence is CSAAPGLARAYEQYF.

CDR3 amino acids: CASSFDRDSYNEQFF. The rearrangement links TRBV7-3 to TRBJ2-1; TCRdb outputs TRBD1, but without DNA this stays unchecked. Germline assignment: CDR1 SGHTA and CDR2 FQGTGA. The CDR3 length is 15 residues.

This chain connects TRBV20-1 to TRBJ2-5; TCRdb picks TRBD1, but there is no DNA to check that call. This CDR3 has 12 amino acids. Germline V gene data show CDR1 as DFQATT and CDR2 as SNEGSKA (reference sequence). The CDR3 spells CSARPGSETQYF.

This sequence joins TRBV4-3 and TRBJ2-4. Germline values: CDR1 LGHNA, CDR2 YSLEER. The length of the CDR3 is 13 residues. The CDR3 protein is CASSQDKQNIQYF.

The J gene is TRBJ2-2, the V gene TRBV18; lacking DNA, the TRBD1 call made by TCRdb goes unchecked. Germline V gives CDR1 KGHSH, CDR2 LQKENI. The CDR3 consists of 17 residues. CDR3 region: CASSPLTGPGGTGELFF.

This chain connects TRBV20-1 to TRBJ2-3; the D gene TCRdb calls, TRBD1, cannot be checked with no DNA. This CDR3 is built from 13 residues. The germline V gene has CDR1 DFQATT and CDR2 SNEGSKA (reference sequence). This CDR3 is CSAEDRATDTQYF.

The gene calls are TRBV18 and TRBJ1-6; as DNA is missing, the TRBD1 call by TCRdb cannot be tested. CDR3 size: 14 residues. Germline assignment: CDR1 KGHSH and CDR2 LQKENI. CDR3: CASSGARDNSPLHF.

The chain joins TRBV7-2 to TRBJ2-1; TCRdb outputs TRBD1, but without DNA this stays unchecked. Germline CDR1 reads SGHTA; CDR2 reads FQGNSA. The length of the CDR3 is 11 residues. This CDR3 reads CASQRGTPQFF.